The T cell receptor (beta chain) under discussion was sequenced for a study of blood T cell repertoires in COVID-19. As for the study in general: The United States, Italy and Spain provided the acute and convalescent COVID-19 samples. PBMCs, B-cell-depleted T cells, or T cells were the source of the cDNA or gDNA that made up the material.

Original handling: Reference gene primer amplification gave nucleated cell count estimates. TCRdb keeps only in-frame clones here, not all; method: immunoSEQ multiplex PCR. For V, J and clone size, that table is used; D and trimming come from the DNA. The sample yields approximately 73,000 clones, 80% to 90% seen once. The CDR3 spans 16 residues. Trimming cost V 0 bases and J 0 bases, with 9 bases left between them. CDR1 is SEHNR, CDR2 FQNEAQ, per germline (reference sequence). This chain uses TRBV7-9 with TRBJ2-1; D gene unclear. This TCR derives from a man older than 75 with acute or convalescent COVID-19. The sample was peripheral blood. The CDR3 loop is CASSLAPPISYNEQFF. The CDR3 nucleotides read TGTGCCAGCAGCTTAGCCCCCCCTATCTCCTACAATGAGCAGTTCTTC.